This T cell receptor beta chain was profiled in a study of blood T cell repertoires in COVID-19. Overall study: Researchers got acute and convalescent COVID-19 samples from the United States, Italy and Spain. From T cells, B-cell-depleted T cells, or PBMCs came the material, which was cDNA or gDNA.

In germline, CDR1 is SGHAT, CDR2 FQNNGV. V was cut by 5 bases and J by 3 bases, with 13 bases left in between. The CDR3 is 14 amino acids. Using immunoSEQ multiplex PCR, the repertoire was profiled, and TCRdb retains in-frame clones only, with some absent. The sample gives about 190,000 clones, approximately 91% of which show up once; around 6.6% is in the top ten. Sequenced input: peripheral blood. The chain joins TRBV11-2 to TRBJ1-1, with D uncertain. The sequence was obtained from a man between 35 and 55 years old with acute or convalescent COVID-19. The CDR3 coding sequence is TGTGCCAGCAGCAACAGCGGGAGGGACACTGAAGCTTTCTTT. Encoded protein: CASSNSGRDTEAFF. Using reference TRBV11-2 and TRBJ1-1 for the parts outside the CDR3, the full variable domain is EAGVAQSPRYKIIEKRQSVAFWCNPISGHATLYWYQQILGQGPKLLIQFQNNGVVDDSQLPKDRFSAERLKGVDSTLKIQPAKLEDSAVYLCASSNSGRDTEAFFGQGTRLTVV.